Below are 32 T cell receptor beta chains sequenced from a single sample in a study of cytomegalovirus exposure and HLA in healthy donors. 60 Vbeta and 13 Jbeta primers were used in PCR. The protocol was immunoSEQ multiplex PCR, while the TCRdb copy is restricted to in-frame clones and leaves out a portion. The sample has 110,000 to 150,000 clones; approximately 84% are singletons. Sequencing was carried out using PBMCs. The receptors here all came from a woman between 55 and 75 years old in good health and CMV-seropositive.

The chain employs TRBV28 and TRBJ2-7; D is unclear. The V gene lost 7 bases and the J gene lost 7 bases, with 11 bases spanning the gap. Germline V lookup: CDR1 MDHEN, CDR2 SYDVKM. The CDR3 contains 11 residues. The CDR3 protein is CASTGTGEQYF. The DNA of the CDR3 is TGTGCCAGCACGGGTACCGGGGAGCAGTACTTC.

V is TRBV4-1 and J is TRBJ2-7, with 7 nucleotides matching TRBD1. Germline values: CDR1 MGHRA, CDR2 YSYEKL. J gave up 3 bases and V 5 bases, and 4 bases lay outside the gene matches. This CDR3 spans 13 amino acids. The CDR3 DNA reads TGCGCCAGCAGCTACGGGACAGACTACGAGCAGTACTTC. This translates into CASSYGTDYEQYF.

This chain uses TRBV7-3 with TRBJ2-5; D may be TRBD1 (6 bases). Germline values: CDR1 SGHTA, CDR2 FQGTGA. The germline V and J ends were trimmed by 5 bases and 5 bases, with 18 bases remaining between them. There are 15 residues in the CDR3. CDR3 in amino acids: CASSPSRGPGETQYF. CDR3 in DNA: TGTGCCAGCAGCCCCTCCAGGGGACCGGGTGAGACCCAGTACTTC.

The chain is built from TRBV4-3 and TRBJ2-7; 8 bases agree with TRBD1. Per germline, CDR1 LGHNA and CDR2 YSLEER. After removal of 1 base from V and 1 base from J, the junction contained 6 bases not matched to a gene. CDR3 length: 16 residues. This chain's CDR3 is CASSQVVGQVSYEQYF. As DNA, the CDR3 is TGCGCCAGCAGCCAAGTCGTGGGACAGGTATCCTACGAGCAGTACTTC.

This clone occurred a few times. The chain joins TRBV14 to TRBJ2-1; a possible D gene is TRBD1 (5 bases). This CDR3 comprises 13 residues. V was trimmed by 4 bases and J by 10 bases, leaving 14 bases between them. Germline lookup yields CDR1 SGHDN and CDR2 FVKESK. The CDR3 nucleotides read TGTGCCAGCAGCCGGGGCTACGCTACCGAGCAGTTCTTC. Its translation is CASSRGYATEQFF.

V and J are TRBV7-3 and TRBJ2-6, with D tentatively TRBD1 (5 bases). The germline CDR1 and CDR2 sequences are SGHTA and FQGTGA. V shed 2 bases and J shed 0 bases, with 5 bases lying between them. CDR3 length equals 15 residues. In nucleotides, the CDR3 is TGTGCCAGCAGCTTAGACAGCTCTGGGGCCAACGTCCTGACTTTC. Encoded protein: CASSLDSSGANVLTF.

In DNA form, the CDR3 reads TGTGCCAGCAGTTTCCTTCGGGGTTTTAGTGGCTACACCTTC. Encoded protein: CASSFLRGFSGYTF. The V call is TRBV28, the J call TRBJ1-2; D gene unclear. Germline V gives CDR1 MDHEN, CDR2 SYDVKM. V gave up 3 bases and J gave up 7 bases, with 15 bases separating them. The CDR3 loop spans 14 amino acids.

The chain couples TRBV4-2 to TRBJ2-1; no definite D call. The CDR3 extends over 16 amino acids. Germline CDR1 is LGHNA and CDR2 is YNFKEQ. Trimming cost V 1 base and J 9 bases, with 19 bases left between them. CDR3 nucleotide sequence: TGTGCCAGCAGCCAAGGGGTTGCTCTCGAACGAGGTGAGCAGTTCTTC. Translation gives CASSQGVALERGEQFF.

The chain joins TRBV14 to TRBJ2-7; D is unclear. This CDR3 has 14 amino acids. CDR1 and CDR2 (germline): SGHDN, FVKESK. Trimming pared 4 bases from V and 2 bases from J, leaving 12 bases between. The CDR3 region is CASSPRITPYEQYF. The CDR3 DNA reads TGTGCCAGCAGCCCTCGTATCACTCCCTACGAGCAGTACTTC.

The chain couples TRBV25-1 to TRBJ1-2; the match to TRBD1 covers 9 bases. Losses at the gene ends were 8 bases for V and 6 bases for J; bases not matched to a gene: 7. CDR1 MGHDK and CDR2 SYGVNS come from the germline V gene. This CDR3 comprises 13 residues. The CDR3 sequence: CASGGQGKNGYTF. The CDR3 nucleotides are TGTGCCAGCGGGGGACAGGGTAAGAATGGCTACACCTTC.

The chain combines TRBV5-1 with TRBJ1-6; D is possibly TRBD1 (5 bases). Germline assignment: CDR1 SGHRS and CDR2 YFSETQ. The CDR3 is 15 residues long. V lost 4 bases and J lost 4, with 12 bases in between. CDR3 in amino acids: CASSGGNSYNSPLHF. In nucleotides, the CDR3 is TGCGCCAGCAGCGGGGGGAACTCTTATAATTCACCCCTCCACTTT.

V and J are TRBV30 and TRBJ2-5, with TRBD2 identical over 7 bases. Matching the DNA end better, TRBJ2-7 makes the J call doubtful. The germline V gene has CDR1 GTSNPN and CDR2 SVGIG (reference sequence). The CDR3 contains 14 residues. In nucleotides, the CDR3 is TGTGCCTGGAGTGAAGGCGGGAGCTCCTACGAGCAGTACTTC. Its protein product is CAWSEGGSSYEQYF.

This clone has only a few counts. The CDR3 region has the DNA TGTGCCAGCAGCTTAAGCCCCCAGGGGTTCGACGAGCAGTACTTC. It translates to CASSLSPQGFDEQYF. The chain uses TRBV7-3 and TRBJ2-7; D perhaps matches TRBD1 (6 bases). V lost 1 base and J 5 bases, leaving 15 bases between the germline ends. The CDR3 runs 15 residues. Germline CDR1 is SGHTA and CDR2 is FQGTGA.

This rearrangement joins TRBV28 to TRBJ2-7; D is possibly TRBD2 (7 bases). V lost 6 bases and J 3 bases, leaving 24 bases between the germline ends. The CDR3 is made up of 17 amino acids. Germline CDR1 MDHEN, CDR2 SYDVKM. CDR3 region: CASRGGARGLSDYEQYF. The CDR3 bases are TGTGCCAGCAGAGGGGGGGCACGGGGCTTAAGCGACTACGAGCAGTACTTC.

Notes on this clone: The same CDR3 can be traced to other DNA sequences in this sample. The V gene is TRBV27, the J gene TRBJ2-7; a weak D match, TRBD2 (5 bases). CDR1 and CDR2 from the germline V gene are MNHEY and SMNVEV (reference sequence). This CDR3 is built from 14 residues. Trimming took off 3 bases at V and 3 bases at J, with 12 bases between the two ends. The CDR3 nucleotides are TGTGCCAGCAGTTTGAGAAGAGGGTTCTACGAGCAGTACTTC. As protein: CASSLRRGFYEQYF.

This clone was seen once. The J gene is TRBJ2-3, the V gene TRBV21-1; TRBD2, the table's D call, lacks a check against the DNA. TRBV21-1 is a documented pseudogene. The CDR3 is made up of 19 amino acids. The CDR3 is CASSKGRLAGGESTDTQYF. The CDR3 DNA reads TGTGCCAGCAGCAAGGGGCGGCTAGCGGGAGGGGAAAGCACAGATACGCAGTATTTT.

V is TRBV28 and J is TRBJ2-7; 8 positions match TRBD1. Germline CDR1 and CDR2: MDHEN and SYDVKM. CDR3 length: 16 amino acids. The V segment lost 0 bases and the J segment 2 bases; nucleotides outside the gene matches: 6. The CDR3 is CASSLWGRGQTYEQYF. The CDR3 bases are TGTGCCAGCAGTTTATGGGGCAGGGGGCAAACCTACGAGCAGTACTTC.

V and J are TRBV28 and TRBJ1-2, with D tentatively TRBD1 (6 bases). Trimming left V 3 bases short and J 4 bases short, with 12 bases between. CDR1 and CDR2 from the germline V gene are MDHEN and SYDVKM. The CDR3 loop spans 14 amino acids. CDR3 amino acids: CASSLGGPPYGYTF. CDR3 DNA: TGTGCCAGCAGTTTGGGGGGGCCTCCCTATGGCTACACCTTC.

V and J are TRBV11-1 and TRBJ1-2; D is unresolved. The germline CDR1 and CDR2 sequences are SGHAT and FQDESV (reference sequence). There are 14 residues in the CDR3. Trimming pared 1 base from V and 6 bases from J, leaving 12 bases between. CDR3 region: CASSLDFGLDGYTF. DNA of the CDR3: TGTGCCAGCAGCTTAGATTTTGGGCTGGATGGCTACACCTTC.

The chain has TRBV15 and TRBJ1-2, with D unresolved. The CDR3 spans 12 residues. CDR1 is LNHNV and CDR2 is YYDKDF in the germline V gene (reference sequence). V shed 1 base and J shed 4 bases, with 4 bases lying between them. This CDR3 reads CATSRGLYGYTF. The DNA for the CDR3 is TGTGCCACCAGCAGAGGACTCTATGGCTACACCTTC.

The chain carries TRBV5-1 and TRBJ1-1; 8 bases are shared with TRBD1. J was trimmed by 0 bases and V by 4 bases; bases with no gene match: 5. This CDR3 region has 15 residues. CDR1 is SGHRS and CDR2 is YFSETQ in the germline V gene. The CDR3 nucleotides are TGCGCCAGCAGCCTACTGGGACAGGTGAACACTGAAGCTTTCTTT. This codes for CASSLLGQVNTEAFF.

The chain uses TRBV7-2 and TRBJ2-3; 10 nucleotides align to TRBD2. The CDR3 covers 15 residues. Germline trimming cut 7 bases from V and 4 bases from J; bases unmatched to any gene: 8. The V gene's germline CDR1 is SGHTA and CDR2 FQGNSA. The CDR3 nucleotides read TGTGCCAGCACCCCGAGCGGGAGGGCCTCAGATACGCAGTATTTT. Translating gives CASTPSGRASDTQYF.

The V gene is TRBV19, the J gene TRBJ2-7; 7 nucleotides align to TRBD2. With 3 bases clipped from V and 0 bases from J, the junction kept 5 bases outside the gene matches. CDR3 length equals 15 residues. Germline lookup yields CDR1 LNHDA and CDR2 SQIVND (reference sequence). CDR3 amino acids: CASSIAGVPSYEQYF. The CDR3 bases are TGTGCCAGTAGTATTGCGGGAGTCCCCTCCTACGAGCAGTACTTC.

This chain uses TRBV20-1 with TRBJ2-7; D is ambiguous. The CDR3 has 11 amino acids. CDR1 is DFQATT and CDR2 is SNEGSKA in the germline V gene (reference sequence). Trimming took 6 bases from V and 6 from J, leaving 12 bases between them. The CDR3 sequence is CSAKSHREQYF. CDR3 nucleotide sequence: TGCAGTGCCAAATCACATCGCGAGCAGTACTTC.

The CDR3 reads CASSFGARGTSDGEKLFF. In nucleotides, the CDR3 is TGCGCCAGCAGCTTCGGCGCGCGCGGGACTTCTGACGGTGAAAAACTGTTTTTT. V usage is TRBV5-1 and J usage is TRBJ1-4; a weak D match, TRBD1 (5 bases). The CDR3 contains 18 residues. Trimming took 2 bases from V and 7 from J, leaving 24 bases between them. CDR1 and CDR2 from the germline V gene are SGHRS and YFSETQ.

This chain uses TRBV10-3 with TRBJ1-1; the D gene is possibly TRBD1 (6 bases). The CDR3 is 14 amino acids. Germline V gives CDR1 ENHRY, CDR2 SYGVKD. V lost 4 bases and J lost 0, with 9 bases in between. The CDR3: CAISGTEMNTEAFF. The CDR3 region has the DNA TGTGCCATCAGTGGGACAGAAATGAACACTGAAGCTTTCTTT.

CDR3 protein: CASGQGAEEQYF. Here the CDR3 DNA reads TGTGCCAGCGGACAGGGGGCGGAAGAGCAGTACTTC. The V and J genes are TRBV21-1 and TRBJ2-7; the DNA was not used to check the table's D call, TRBD1. TRBV21-1 is described as a pseudogene. The CDR3 consists of 12 residues.

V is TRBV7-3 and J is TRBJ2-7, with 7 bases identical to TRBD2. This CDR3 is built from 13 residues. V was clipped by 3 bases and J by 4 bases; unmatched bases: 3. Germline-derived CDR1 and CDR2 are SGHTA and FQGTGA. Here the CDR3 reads CASSLAGEYEQYF. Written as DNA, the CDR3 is TGTGCCAGCAGCTTGGCGGGAGAATACGAGCAGTACTTC.

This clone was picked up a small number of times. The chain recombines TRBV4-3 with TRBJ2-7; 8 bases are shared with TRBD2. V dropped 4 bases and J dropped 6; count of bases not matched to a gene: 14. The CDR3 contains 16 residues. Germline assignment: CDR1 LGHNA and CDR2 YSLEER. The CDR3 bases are TGCGCCAGCAGCCGAGAAACAGGGACTAGTTTCGCCGAGCAGTACTTC. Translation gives CASSRETGTSFAEQYF.

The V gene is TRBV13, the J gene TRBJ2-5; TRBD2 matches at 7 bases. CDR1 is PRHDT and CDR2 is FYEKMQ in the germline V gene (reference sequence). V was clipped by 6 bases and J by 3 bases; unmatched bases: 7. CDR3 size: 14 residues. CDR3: CASSPRGVEETQYF. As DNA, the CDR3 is TGTGCCAGCAGTCCCCGGGGGGTGGAAGAGACCCAGTACTTC.

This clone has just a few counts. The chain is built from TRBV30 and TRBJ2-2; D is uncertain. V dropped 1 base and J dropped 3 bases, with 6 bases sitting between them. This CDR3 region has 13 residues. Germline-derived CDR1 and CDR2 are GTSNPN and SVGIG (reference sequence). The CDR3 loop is CAWSALYTGELFF. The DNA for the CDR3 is TGTGCCTGGAGTGCCCTTTACACCGGGGAGCTGTTTTTT. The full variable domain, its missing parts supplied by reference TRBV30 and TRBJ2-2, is SQTIHQWPATLVQPVGSPLSLECTVEGTSNPNLYWYRQAAGRGLQLLFYSVGIGQISSEVPQNLSASRPQDRQFILSSKKLLLSDSGFYLCAWSALYTGELFFGEGSRLTVL.

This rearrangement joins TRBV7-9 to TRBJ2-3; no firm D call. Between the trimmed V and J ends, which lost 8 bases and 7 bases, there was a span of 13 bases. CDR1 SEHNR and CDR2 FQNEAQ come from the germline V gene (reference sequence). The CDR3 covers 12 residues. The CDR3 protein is CASDSANNTQYF. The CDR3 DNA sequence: TGTGCCAGCGACTCTGCGAACAATACGCAGTATTTT. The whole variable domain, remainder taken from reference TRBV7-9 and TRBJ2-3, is DTGVSQNPRHKITKRGQNVTFRCDPISEHNRLYWYRQTLGQGPEFLTYFQNEAQLEKSRLLSDRFSAERPKGSFSTLEIQRTEQGDSAMYLCASDSANNTQYFGPGTRLTVL.